The rows below give T cell receptor beta chains drawn from one sample of a study of T cell changes during pregnancy in multiple sclerosis. TCRdb's copy holds only in-frame clones and misses some; the assay was immunoSEQ multiplex PCR. The profile shows roughly 100,000 clones, 75% to 95% of them singletons. Sequencing used peripheral blood, obtained in the second trimester of pregnancy. These TCRs come from a female donor with multiple sclerosis, enrolled in a pregnancy study. CDR3s include the opening cysteine and the closing phenylalanine or tryptophan. The D gene is left open where the match is weak. Clone size is not always given. Where it is, it says once, few, many or a class for expanded clones.

V	D	J	size	CDR3	DNA
TRBV28	.	TRBJ2-1	once	CASSLSGSYNEQFF	TGTGCCAGCAGTTTGTCGGGGTCCTACAATGAGCAGTTCTTC
TRBV14	TRBD2	TRBJ2-3	.	CASSQDFTSGKLSTDTQYF	TGTGCCAGCAGCCAAGATTTCACTAGCGGGAAACTTAGCACAGATACGCAGTATTTT
TRBV28	.	TRBJ1-5	.	CASSFRRGGRSNQPQHF	TGTGCCAGCAGTTTCCGTCGGGGGGGCAGGAGCAATCAGCCCCAGCATTTT
TRBV5-6	.	TRBJ2-5	.	CASSLWGTGGNSETQYF	TGTGCCAGCAGCTTGTGGGGAACTGGCGGGAATTCAGAGACCCAGTACTTC
TRBV28	TRBD1	TRBJ1-4	.	CASSGTGTNEKLFF	TGTGCCAGCAGCGGGACAGGGACAAATGAAAAACTGTTTTTT
TRBV6-1	TRBD2	TRBJ2-5	.	CASSETLIAGGPGTQYF	TGTGCCAGCAGTGAGACACTCATAGCGGGAGGGCCCGGGACCCAGTACTTC
TRBV6-5	TRBD2	TRBJ2-2	.	CASSLLAGVGSGELFF	TGTGCCAGCAGTTTATTAGCGGGAGTCGGGTCCGGGGAGCTGTTTTTT
TRBV19	TRBD2	TRBJ2-1	.	CASSISLAGANEQFF	TGTGCCAGTAGTATTAGCCTAGCGGGAGCCAATGAGCAGTTCTTC
TRBV28	.	TRBJ2-7	.	CASSFPQGGIYEQYF	TGTGCCAGCAGTTTTCCCCAAGGGGGTATCTACGAGCAGTACTTC
TRBV4-3	.	TRBJ1-2	.	CASSQDTGQATDGYTF	TGCGCCAGCAGCCAAGACACGGGACAAGCTACAGATGGCTACACCTTC
TRBV29-1	TRBD1	TRBJ2-7	.	CSVRTGATYEQYF	TGCAGCGTCAGGACAGGGGCTACCTACGAGCAGTACTTC
TRBV27	TRBD1	TRBJ2-5	.	CASSLSGQGQTQYF	TGTGCCAGCAGTTTATCGGGACAGGGACAGACCCAGTACTTC
TRBV28	TRBD1	TRBJ1-5	.	CASRNPGTGNQPQHF	TGTGCCAGCAGGAATCCGGGGACAGGGAATCAGCCCCAGCATTTT
TRBV30	TRBD1	TRBJ2-7	few	CAWRVRTGAIGQYF	TGTGCCTGGAGGGTTCGGACAGGGGCAATCGGGCAGTACTTC
TRBV7-9	TRBD1	TRBJ1-2	.	CASSLAADREYYGYTF	TGTGCCAGCAGCTTAGCGGCGGACAGGGAGTACTATGGCTACACCTTC
TRBV12-5	TRBD1	TRBJ1-1	.	CASGLGTGEAFF	TGTGCTAGTGGTTTGGGGACAGGGGAAGCTTTCTTT
TRBV30	.	TRBJ2-2	few	CAWSEEYTGELFF	TGTGCCTGGTCCGAGGAGTACACCGGGGAGCTGTTTTTT
TRBV10-1	TRBD2	TRBJ2-3	.	CASSDHLAGRTDTQYF	TGCGCCAGCAGTGATCATCTAGCGGGTCGCACAGATACGCAGTATTTT
TRBV5-1	TRBD1	TRBJ1-1	.	CASSRGLNTEAFF	TGCGCCAGCTCGAGGGGGCTGAACACTGAAGCTTTCTTT
TRBV5-4	.	TRBJ1-2	once	CASSGGSNYGYTF	TGTGCCAGCAGCGGAGGGTCTAACTATGGCTACACCTTC
TRBV25-1	TRBD2	TRBJ2-7	.	CASSGAGGLYSYEQYF	TGTGCCAGCAGTGGAGCGGGAGGTCTCTACTCCTACGAGCAGTACTTC
TRBV7-7	TRBD2	TRBJ2-5	.	CASSFTSGRLETQYF	TGTGCTAGCAGCTTTACTAGCGGGAGGCTTGAGACCCAGTACTTC